This T cell receptor (beta chain) was sequenced during a study of response to subunit inactivated influenza vaccine. Study results and caveats: Every seasonal influenza vaccination brings in few new T cells, the authors suggested.

In TCRdb, the RT-PCR reads were re-called with MiXCR into one record per CDR3 protein. The sample records under 800,000 distinct CDR3 sequences, 11% to 15% being singletons. This CDR3 region has 13 residues. The V gene lost 0 bases and the J gene lost 3 bases, with 8 bases spanning the gap. The germline V gene has CDR1 DFQATT and CDR2 SNEGSKA (reference sequence). This clonotype was counted between two and nine times. Its antigen is unknown. Sample: PBMCs from blood, taken 14 to 15 days before vaccination. V is TRBV20-1 and J is TRBJ2-5; D might be TRBD2 (5 bases). The source is a man between 50 and 59 years old who received an inactivated influenza vaccine. The CDR3 region has the DNA TGCAGTGCTAGAGAGTGGGGAGAAGAGACCCAGTACTTC. Its translation is CSAREWGEETQYF.